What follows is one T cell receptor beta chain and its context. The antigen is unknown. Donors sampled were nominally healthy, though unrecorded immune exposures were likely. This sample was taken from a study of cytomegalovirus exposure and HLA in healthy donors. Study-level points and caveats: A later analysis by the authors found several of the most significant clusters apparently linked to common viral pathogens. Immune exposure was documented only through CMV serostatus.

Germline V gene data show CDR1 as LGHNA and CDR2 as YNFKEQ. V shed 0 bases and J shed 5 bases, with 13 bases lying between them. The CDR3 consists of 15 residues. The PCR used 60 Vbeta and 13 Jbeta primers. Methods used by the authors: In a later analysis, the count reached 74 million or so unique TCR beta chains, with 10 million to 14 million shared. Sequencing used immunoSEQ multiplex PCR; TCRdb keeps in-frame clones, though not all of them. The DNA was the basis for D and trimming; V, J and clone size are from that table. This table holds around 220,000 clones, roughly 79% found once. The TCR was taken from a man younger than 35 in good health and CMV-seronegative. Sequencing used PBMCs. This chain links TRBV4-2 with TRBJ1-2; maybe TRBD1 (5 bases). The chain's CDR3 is CASSQESAGLYGYTF. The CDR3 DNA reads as TGTGCCAGCAGCCAAGAATCCGCAGGGTTGTATGGCTACACCTTC.